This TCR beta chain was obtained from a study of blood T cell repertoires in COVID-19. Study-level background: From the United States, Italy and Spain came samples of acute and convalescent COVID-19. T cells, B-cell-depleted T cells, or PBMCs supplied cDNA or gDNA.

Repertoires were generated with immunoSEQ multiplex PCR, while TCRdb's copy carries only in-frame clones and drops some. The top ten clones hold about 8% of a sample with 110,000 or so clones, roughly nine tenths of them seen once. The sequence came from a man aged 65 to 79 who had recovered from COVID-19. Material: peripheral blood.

The DNA for the CDR3 is TGTGCCAGCAGCCAAGATCCCACCCGTAGCGGCTCCATCTATGAGCAGTTCTTC. Amino acids: CASSQDPTRSGSIYEQFF. This chain connects TRBV4-2 to TRBJ2-1; D possibly corresponds to TRBD2 (6 bases). The ends were cut back, 0 bases at V and 8 bases at J, with 23 bases in the middle. Germline CDR1 is LGHNA and CDR2 is YNFKEQ. This CDR3 comprises 18 residues.